A selection of T cell receptor beta chains follows, all from one sample in a study of a mutant IDH1 vaccine in newly diagnosed glioma. TCRdb keeps only in-frame clones here, not all; method: immunoSEQ multiplex PCR. The profile covers about 27,000 clones, with more than 75% appearing a single time and more than 6.5% taken by the ten largest. Which antigens these TCRs recognize remains unknown. Sequenced here: PBMCs, sampled from a glioma patient whose treatment included an IDH1 peptide vaccine. These receptors were obtained from a man between 50 and 59 years old with glioma. The CDR3 runs from the conserved cysteine through the conserved F or W. D genes are given only for firm matches. Clone size is given for some rows only: seen once, a few or many times, or a class if the clone is expanded.

>TRBJ1-2|NA|TRBD1|TRBV18
TGTGCCAGCTCCCGGGACAGGGAGAGCTATGGCTACACCTTC
CASSRDRESYGYTF
>TRBJ1-2|NA|NA|TRBV6-5
TGTGCCAGCAGTAACCCTCGGGACTATGGCTACACCTTC
CASSNPRDYGYTF
>TRBJ1-5|NA|NA|TRBV9
TGTGCCAGCAGCGCCTCCCTAAGTCATCAGCCCCAGCATTTT
CASSASLSHQPQHF
>TRBJ2-1|NA|TRBD1|TRBV6-4
TGTGCCAGCAGTGCCTCCATGGACAGGCCCAATGAGCAGTTCTTC
CASSASMDRPNEQFF
>TRBJ1-1|NA|NA|TRBV5-4
TGTGCCAGCAGCTCTAGGACTGAAGCTTTCTTT
CASSSRTEAFF
>TRBJ2-7|once|NA|TRBV7-6
TGTGCCAGCAGCTTGGGGGACGACGAGCAGTACTTC
CASSLGDDEQYF
>TRBJ2-7|NA|NA|TRBV7-2
TGTGCCAGCAGCTGGCCCGATTACGAGCAGTACTTC
CASSWPDYEQYF
>TRBJ2-7|NA|NA|TRBV20-1
TGCAGTGCTGGAGACTATTACGAGCAGTACTTC
CSAGDYYEQYF
>TRBJ1-1|once|NA|TRBV11-1
TGTGCCAGCAAGGAGAACACTGAAGCTTTCTTT
CASKENTEAFF
>TRBJ2-3|NA|NA|TRBV20-1
TGCAGTTCAGATACGCAGTATTTT
CSSDTQYF
>TRBJ2-1|NA|NA|TRBV5-3
TGTGCCGGCGGGCGGGGCCCCACAGAGCAGTTCTTC
CAGGRGPTEQFF
>TRBJ1-2|NA|NA|TRBV10-1
TGCGCCAGCAGTGAGTCTGAAAACTATGGCTACACCTTC
CASSESENYGYTF
>TRBJ1-1|NA|NA|TRBV5-4
TGTGCCAGCAGCGTGGACAGTGGCACTGAAGCTTTCTTT
CASSVDSGTEAFF
>TRBJ2-1|NA|NA|TRBV5-6
TGTGCCAGCAGCTTGGAGGTCGTAAATGAGCAGTTCTTC
CASSLEVVNEQFF
>TRBJ2-5|NA|TRBD2|TRBV6-4
TGTGCCAGCAGTGCTAGGGAGGGAGAGACCCAGTACTTC
CASSAREGETQYF
>TRBJ1-4|NA|TRBD1|TRBV5-1
TGCGCCAGCAGCTTAACAGGGGATGAGGAAAAACTGTTTTTT
CASSLTGDEEKLFF
>TRBJ1-1|NA|TRBD1|TRBV19
TGTGCCAGTAGTAGACAGGGGGCTTCTGAAGCTTTCTTT
CASSRQGASEAFF
>TRBJ1-6|NA|NA|TRBV30
TGTGCCTGGAGGCAACCCCGTTCCAATTCACCCCTCCACTTT
CAWRQPRSNSPLHF
>TRBJ2-7|NA|NA|TRBV9
TGTGCCAGCAGCGTAGATGGCCGGATACCCTACGAGCAGTACTTC
CASSVDGRIPYEQYF
>TRBJ1-1|once|TRBD1|TRBV11-3
TGTGCCAGCAGCCCAGGGGGCCAGAAGAACACTGAAGCTTTCTTT
CASSPGGQKNTEAFF